These 26 T cell receptor beta chains originate from one sample sequenced in a study of cytomegalovirus exposure and HLA in healthy donors. The study ran its PCR with 60 Vbeta and 13 Jbeta primers. This table comes from immunoSEQ multiplex PCR, and its TCRdb copy is limited to in-frame clones, with some not included. This table has 55,000 to 80,000 clones, 65% to 85% appearing once. Material for sequencing was PBMCs. The receptors here all came from a woman aged 25 to 39 in good health and CMV-seronegative.

This chain links TRBV5-5 with TRBJ1-2, with 8 nucleotides matching TRBD1. Germline assignment: CDR1 SGHKS and CDR2 YYEKEE (reference sequence). This CDR3 has 16 residues. With V trimmed by 3 bases and J by 0 bases, 7 bases remained unmatched. The CDR3, as DNA: TGTGCCAGCAGCTGGGGTCCGACAGGGGCTAACTATGGCTACACCTTC. Encoded protein: CASSWGPTGANYGYTF.

The chain links TRBV18 to TRBJ1-2; tentatively, D is TRBD1 (6 bases). Trimming shortened V by 3 bases and J by 0 bases, and 11 bases separated the two germline ends. Germline lookup yields CDR1 KGHSH and CDR2 LQKENI. The CDR3 spans 15 residues. The CDR3 here is CASSPGQGTNYGYTF. CDR3 DNA sequence: TGTGCCAGCTCACCGGGCCAGGGGACTAACTATGGCTACACCTTC.

The chain carries TRBV5-6 and TRBJ2-1, with 11 bases fitting TRBD2. V trimming: 4 bases; J trimming: 6 bases; junction bases outside the gene matches: 6. CDR1 and CDR2 from the germline V gene are SGHDT and YYEEEE. The CDR3 contains 15 residues. Written as DNA, the CDR3 is TGTGCCAGCAGCCCTTTTAGCGGGGGGGGCAATGAGCAGTTCTTC. Translation: CASSPFSGGGNEQFF. Drawing the rest from reference TRBV5-6 and TRBJ2-1, the complete variable domain is DAGVTQSPTHLIKTRGQQVTLRCSPKSGHDTVSWYQQALGQGPQFIFQYYEEEERQRGNFPDRFSGHQFPNYSSELNVNALLLGDSALYLCASSPFSGGGNEQFFGPGTRLTVL.

V is TRBV29-1 and J is TRBJ2-3; perhaps TRBD2 as D (6 bases). Germline-derived CDR1 and CDR2 are SQVTM and ANQGSEA. V was cut by 7 bases and J by 0 bases, with 8 bases left in between. The CDR3 consists of 12 residues. The CDR3 reads CSGGDSTDTQYF. The CDR3 coding sequence is TGCAGCGGGGGGGACAGCACAGATACGCAGTATTTT.

The V and J genes are TRBV19 and TRBJ2-5, with D perhaps TRBD2 (5 bases). V lost 1 base, J lost 2 bases, and 8 bases lay in between. In germline, CDR1 is LNHDA, CDR2 SQIVND (reference sequence). The CDR3 runs to 14 residues. The DNA of the CDR3 is TGTGCCAGTAGTATAGGCGGGCATCAAGAGACCCAGTACTTC. Translation gives CASSIGGHQETQYF.

In this sample, this clone turned up a few times. This chain joins TRBV14 and TRBJ1-3, with D unclear. V was trimmed by 4 bases and J by 0 bases, leaving 10 bases between them. CDR3 length equals 15 residues. Germline assignment: CDR1 SGHDN and CDR2 FVKESK. The CDR3 protein is CASSPLGSSGNTIYF. As DNA, the CDR3 is TGTGCCAGCAGCCCCCTGGGGAGCTCTGGAAACACCATATATTTT.

The chain employs TRBV5-4 and TRBJ1-3; 10 nucleotides align to TRBD1. Germline V gives CDR1 SGHNT, CDR2 YYREEE (reference sequence). This CDR3 has 15 residues. Unmatched junction bases numbered 6, after V lost 3 bases and J lost 6 bases. CDR3 nucleotides: TGTGCCAGCAGCTCCCGGGACAGGGGAGCAAACACCATATATTTT. This sequence encodes CASSSRDRGANTIYF.

The chain combines TRBV28 with TRBJ2-7; tentatively, D is TRBD2 (6 bases). CDR1 is MDHEN and CDR2 is SYDVKM in the germline V gene. Trimming removed 2 bases at V and 2 bases at J, with 19 bases between. The CDR3 runs to 17 residues. The CDR3 region is CASSLVATSGDTYEQYF. As DNA, the CDR3 is TGTGCCAGCAGTTTAGTTGCGACCTCGGGAGACACCTACGAGCAGTACTTC.

The gene calls are TRBV10-3 and TRBJ2-3; D perhaps matches TRBD2 (7 bases). CDR1 is ENHRY and CDR2 is SYGVKD in the germline V gene. The V end lost 6 bases, the J end lost 3 bases, and 19 bases lay between the germline ends. This CDR3 has 16 amino acids. The CDR3 loop is CAISDTQGRGTDTQYF. The CDR3 DNA sequence: TGTGCCATCAGCGACACCCAGGGGAGGGGAACAGATACGCAGTATTTT.

The chain uses TRBV19 and TRBJ1-3, with D perhaps TRBD1 (6 bases). Germline V gene sequence: CDR1 LNHDA, CDR2 SQIVND (reference sequence). This CDR3 has 15 amino acids. The V end was cut by 8 bases, the J end by 8 bases, with 22 bases between. CDR3 bases: TGTGCCAGTCGTTTCGGACAGTTCTGGGGCGACACCATATATTTT. Translation: CASRFGQFWGDTIYF.

This chain joins TRBV19 and TRBJ1-2; 8 nucleotides align to TRBD1. The CDR3 totals 14 residues. Germline trimming cut 5 bases from V and 10 bases from J; bases unmatched to any gene: 12. CDR1 and CDR2 (germline): LNHDA, SQIVND (reference sequence). The CDR3 spells CASSSQTGDLSYTF. CDR3 nucleotide sequence: TGTGCCAGTAGTTCGCAGACAGGGGACCTATCCTACACCTTC.

The chain uses TRBV5-4 and TRBJ1-5, with no clear D. V shed 2 bases and J shed 0 bases, with 9 bases lying between them. The CDR3 is 15 amino acids. Germline lookup yields CDR1 SGHNT and CDR2 YYREEE (reference sequence). The CDR3 DNA follows: TGTGCCAGCAGCTTTCAGATTTATAGCAATCAGCCCCAGCATTTT. This translates into CASSFQIYSNQPQHF.

This clone showed up just a few times. The V call is TRBV7-9, the J call TRBJ2-7, with D hard to call. The germline V gene has CDR1 SEHNR and CDR2 FQNEAQ (reference sequence). V was cut by 4 bases and J by 0 bases, with 13 bases left in between. CDR3 length: 15 amino acids. The CDR3 coding sequence is TGTGCCAGCAGCTCCTTTGGCGGAAGCTCCTACGAGCAGTACTTC. Residues: CASSSFGGSSYEQYF.

A note on this clone: At one boundary the junction diverges from the germline segment, which might be a read error. The chain combines TRBV7-9 with TRBJ2-3, with a possible D match to TRBD1 (5 bases). CDR3 length: 12 amino acids. The germline gives CDR1 SEHNR, CDR2 FQNEAQ (reference sequence). This CDR3 reads CSSSAQGDTQYF. CDR3 in DNA: TGTTCCAGCAGCGCCCAGGGAGATACGCAGTATTTT.

This clone was seen only a few times. The rearrangement joins TRBV18 to TRBJ1-2, with TRBD1 matching over 10 bases. V dropped 4 bases and J dropped 1; count of bases not matched to a gene: 6. The CDR3 runs to 16 residues. Germline loops: CDR1 KGHSH, CDR2 LQKENI. The CDR3 is CASSLDRGRNNYGYTF. The CDR3 nucleotides read TGTGCCAGCTCACTTGACAGGGGGCGAAATAACTATGGCTACACCTTC.

V and J are TRBV4-1 and TRBJ2-7, with 7 bases fitting TRBD1. This CDR3 spans 15 amino acids. CDR1 MGHRA and CDR2 YSYEKL come from the germline V gene. V was clipped by 0 bases and J by 3 bases; unmatched bases: 5. The CDR3 DNA reads as TGCGCCAGCAGCCAAGATGAGACAGGGCGCTACGAGCAGTACTTC. It translates to CASSQDETGRYEQYF.

J is TRBJ2-7 and V is TRBV11-2, with 12 bases fitting TRBD1. Trimming at V came to 1 base and at J to 0 bases, leaving 1 base not matched to a gene. The CDR3 runs 16 residues. CDR1 is SGHAT and CDR2 is FQNNGV in the germline V gene. CDR3 bases: TGTGCCAGCAGCTTAGGGGGACAGGGGGCCTCCTACGAGCAGTACTTC. Residues: CASSLGGQGASYEQYF.

The chain joins TRBV25-1 to TRBJ1-6; TRBD1 might be the D (5 bases). With 6 bases removed from V and 0 bases from J, the gap between germline ends came to 9 bases. This CDR3 has 15 amino acids. Germline V lookup: CDR1 MGHDK, CDR2 SYGVNS. CDR3 in DNA: TGTGCCAGCAGAGCAGGGTTCTCCTATAATTCACCCCTCCACTTT. Its translation is CASRAGFSYNSPLHF.

V and J are TRBV5-6 and TRBJ1-1; D possibly corresponds to TRBD1 (6 bases). CDR1 and CDR2 from the germline V gene are SGHDT and YYEEEE. The length of the CDR3 is 15 residues. Trimming removed 2 bases at V and 5 bases at J, with 16 bases between. This CDR3 reads CASSFIRGRGTEAFF. In DNA form, the CDR3 reads TGTGCCAGCAGCTTTATCCGGGGGCGGGGGACTGAAGCTTTCTTT.

The J gene is TRBJ1-5, the V gene TRBV19, with 8 bases aligning to TRBD1. The CDR3 covers 15 residues. Unmatched junction bases numbered 4, after V lost 5 bases and J lost 1 base. Germline V gene data show CDR1 as LNHDA and CDR2 as SQIVND (reference sequence). The CDR3 DNA is TGTGCCAGTAGTGTAAGGACAGGGAGCAATCAGCCCCAGCATTTT. It codes for CASSVRTGSNQPQHF.

The chain is built from TRBV7-2 and TRBJ1-6; 10 nucleotides agree with TRBD1. V was clipped by 2 bases and J by 11 bases; unmatched bases: 9. Germline values: CDR1 SGHTA, CDR2 FQGNSA. The CDR3 contains 16 residues. DNA for the CDR3: TGTGCCAGCAGCTTATCGGCGACAGGGGGCCAGGCACCCCTCCACTTT. Residues: CASSLSATGGQAPLHF.

The chain employs TRBV27 and TRBJ2-3; TRBD2 is a possible D gene (6 bases). Germline assignment: CDR1 MNHEY and CDR2 SMNVEV (reference sequence). The V and J ends lost 3 bases and 3 bases respectively, with 13 bases between them. The CDR3 is made up of 15 amino acids. The CDR3 is CASSLFAGGTDTQYF. The CDR3 DNA reads as TGTGCCAGCAGTTTGTTTGCCGGGGGAACAGATACGCAGTATTTT.

The table lists this clone with a few counts. The chain carries TRBV6-5 and TRBJ1-2, with TRBD1 identical over 9 bases. CDR3 length: 14 residues. Germline V gives CDR1 MNHEY, CDR2 SVGAGI. V shed 5 bases and J 5 bases; nucleotides not matched to a gene: 6. The CDR3 nucleotides read TGTGCCAGCAGTGGCCCGGGACAGGGATATGGCTACACCTTC. Protein product: CASSGPGQGYGYTF.

The chain uses TRBV9 and TRBJ1-5, with 7 bases identical to TRBD1. V shed 3 bases and J 3 bases; nucleotides not matched to a gene: 6. The germline gives CDR1 SGDLS, CDR2 YYNGEE. The CDR3 is 15 residues long. CDR3 nucleotide sequence: TGTGCCAGCAGCGATACAGGGGTCGCCAATCAGCCCCAGCATTTT. It encodes CASSDTGVANQPQHF.

The genes are TRBV29-1 and TRBJ2-2; 9 nucleotides line up with TRBD1. The CDR3 extends over 19 amino acids. V shed 6 bases, J shed 3 bases, and the junction held 20 bases outside the gene matches. Germline loops: CDR1 SQVTM, CDR2 ANQGSEA. CDR3 amino acids: CSVRRVTGGVRRDTGELFF. DNA for the CDR3: TGCAGCGTCCGGAGGGTCACAGGGGGCGTTCGAAGGGACACCGGGGAGCTGTTTTTT.

The genes are TRBV10-1 and TRBJ1-1, with D possibly matching TRBD1 (5 bases). Trimming stripped 4 bases from V and 7 bases from J, with 16 bases between. The CDR3 spans 14 residues. Germline CDR1 WNHNN, CDR2 SYGVQD (reference sequence). The DNA for the CDR3 is TGCGCCAGCAGTGCAGTCGCGGACACCTTTGAAGCTTTCTTT. This translates into CASSAVADTFEAFF.